This T cell receptor (beta chain) was sequenced in a study of T cell clones after liver transplantation. Overall study: Three of the eight recipients were HCV-positive; the rest had non-autoimmune, non-viral transplant indications. Timepoints were pre-transplant, pre-withdrawal, and after withdrawal was completed or failed. General observations from the study: In a couple of subjects, few donor cells limited the measurable donor-reactive repertoire. In most of the 8 subjects, circulating graft-donor-reactive CD4 TCRbeta sequences fell significantly after transplant.

The repertoire was sequenced with immunoSEQ multiplex PCR; TCRdb's copy has only in-frame clones and lacks some. The sample holds more than 95,000 clones; about 81% are singletons and the top ten take 0.8% to 1%. This clone has a handful of counts. Its antigen remains unidentified. This receptor was identified in a human donor who received a liver transplant. The sequencing here drew on CD4+ T cells from blood, taken before liver transplant.

The CDR3 DNA reads as TGTGCCAGCACCGACCCCGGGAAAGAGGAGACCCAGTACTTC. Translated, it gives CASTDPGKEETQYF. The chain couples TRBV28 to TRBJ2-5, with D tentatively TRBD2 (5 bases). The germline V gene has CDR1 MDHEN and CDR2 SYDVKM. This CDR3 has 14 residues. The germline V and J ends were trimmed by 7 bases and 5 bases, with 17 bases remaining between them. The whole variable domain, filled in from reference TRBV28 and TRBJ2-5, reads DVKVTQSSRYLVKRTGEKVFLECVQDMDHENMFWYRQDPGLGLRLIYFSYDVKMKEKGDIPEGYSVSREKKERFSLILESASTNQTSMYLCASTDPGKEETQYFGPGTRLLVL.